This TCR beta chain was recorded in a study of T cells expressing NK-cell markers. Study in general: Just one sequenced donor of eight was HCMV-seronegative, while seven were seropositive.

Following a re-call of the 5' RACE reads, TCRdb has one entry per CDR3 protein and lacks DNA. This listing includes 350,000 to 400,000 distinct CDR3 sequences. CDR1 and CDR2 (germline): SQVTM, ANQGSEA. This CDR3 is 12 amino acids long. The chain combines TRBV29-1 with TRBJ2-3. This receptor was obtained from a woman in her 50s in good health. The sample comprised blood T cells: a sorted CD56 or NKG2C T cell subset, CD4+ or CD8+ T cells, or bulk PBMC T cells (not recorded which). The CDR3 reads CSVADGEYTQYF.